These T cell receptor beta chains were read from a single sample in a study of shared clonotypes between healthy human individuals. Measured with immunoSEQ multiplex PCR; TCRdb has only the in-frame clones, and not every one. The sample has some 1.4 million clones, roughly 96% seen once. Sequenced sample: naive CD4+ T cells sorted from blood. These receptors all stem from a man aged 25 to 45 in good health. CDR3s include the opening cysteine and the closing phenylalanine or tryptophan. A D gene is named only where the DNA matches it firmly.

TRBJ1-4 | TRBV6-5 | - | CASNPRGVSGEKLFF
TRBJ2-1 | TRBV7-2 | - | CASSLTSGLYNEQFF
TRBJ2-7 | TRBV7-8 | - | CASSPWDMGYEQYF
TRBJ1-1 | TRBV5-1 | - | CASSSVGAGTEAFF
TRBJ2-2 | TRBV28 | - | CASKWGQNTGELFF
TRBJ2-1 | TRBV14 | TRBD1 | CASSRYRGSYNEQFF
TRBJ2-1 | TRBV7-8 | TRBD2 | CASSLVLLADPYNEQFF
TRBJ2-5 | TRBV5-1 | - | CASSRGRGETQYF
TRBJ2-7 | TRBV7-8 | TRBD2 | CASSFGLAGVGEQYF
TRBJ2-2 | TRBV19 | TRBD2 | CASSPLAGINTGELFF
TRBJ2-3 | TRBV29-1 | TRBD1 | CSVDGTGDTDTQYF
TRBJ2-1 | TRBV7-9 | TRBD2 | CASSLGGLAGEYNEQFF
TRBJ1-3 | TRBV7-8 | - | CASSILLPLSGNTIYF
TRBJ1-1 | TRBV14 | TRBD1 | CASSLLGGGRDTEAFF
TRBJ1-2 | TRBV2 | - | CASSEGGALANYGYTF
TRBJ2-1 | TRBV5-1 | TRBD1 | CASSPYPAGQGSYNEQFF
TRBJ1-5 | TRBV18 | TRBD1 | CASSPRFSRDRPSNQPQHF
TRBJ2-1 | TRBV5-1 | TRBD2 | CASSLAANSGSYEQFF
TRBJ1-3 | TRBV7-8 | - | CASSLEGQGYGNTIYF
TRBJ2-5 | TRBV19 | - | CASSISWDQETQYF
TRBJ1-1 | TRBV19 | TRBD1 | CASTQQGARTEAFF
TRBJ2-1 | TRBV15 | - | CATGEESSYNEQFF
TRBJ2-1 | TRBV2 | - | CASSRGGGQGYNEQFF
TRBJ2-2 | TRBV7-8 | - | CASSLARNTGELFF
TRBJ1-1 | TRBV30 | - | CAWSVQLGTEAFF
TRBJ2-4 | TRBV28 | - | CASSLGAAKNIQYF
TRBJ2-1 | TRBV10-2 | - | CASSASYEQFF